The present TCR beta chain was sequenced within a study of blood T cell repertoires in COVID-19. Study in general: There were acute and convalescent COVID-19 samples, and they came from the United States, Italy and Spain. Nucleic acid was either cDNA or gDNA, and it came from T cells, B-cell-depleted T cells, or PBMCs.

This clone was observed a single time. Original handling: Amplification of reference gene primers was used by the study to estimate nucleated cell counts. Here immunoSEQ multiplex PCR was the method, and the copy in TCRdb shows in-frame clones only, minus some. V, J and clone size are taken as reported in that table, and D and trimming were inferred from the DNA itself. The repertoire holds roughly 220,000 clones, with 85% to 90% as singletons. V lost 4 bases and J lost 3, with 17 bases in between. CDR1 and CDR2 from the germline V gene are SGHNT and YYREEE (reference sequence). CDR3 size: 15 residues.

The V gene is TRBV5-4, the J gene TRBJ2-7; weak D call: TRBD1 (7 bases). The origin of this receptor is a man between 60 and 75 years old with acute or convalescent COVID-19. The sequencing sample was made of peripheral blood. CDR3 nucleotide sequence: TGTGCCAGCAGCCTGGGCCCCAGGGGGGACTACGAGCAGTACTTC. This encodes CASSLGPRGDYEQYF.